Following are 26 T cell receptor beta chains from one sample sequenced in a study of vaccination effects on CD4 cells after COVID-19. Their recognized antigens are unknown. Before sequencing took place, the ViraFEST assay used viral peptide pools to expand antigen-specific CD4+ T cells. Following 10 days of culture, CD4+ T cells were isolated. Having tested negative for nucleocapsid antibodies, the vaccine recipients showed no prior SARS-CoV-2 infection. Some clones are missing from TCRdb's copy, which holds only in-frame ones; the method was immunoSEQ multiplex PCR. The sample gives around 25,000 clones, around three quarters of which show up once; about 10% is in the top ten. The sequences come from CD4+ T cells from PBMCs cultured with SARS-CoV-2 spike peptides, collected before COVID-19 vaccination. The receptors shown here come from a human donor who received a COVID-19 vaccine.

This sequence joins TRBV2 and TRBJ1-5, with D possibly TRBD1 on 6 matching bases. Per germline, CDR1 SNHLY and CDR2 FYNNEI. The V gene lost 3 bases and the J gene lost 4 bases, with 19 bases spanning the gap. This CDR3 has 17 residues. Here the CDR3 DNA reads TGTGCCAGCAGTGACATCCCGAGCAGGGGAGTAAATCAGCCCCAGCATTTT. Translation gives CASSDIPSRGVNQPQHF.

The rearrangement uses TRBV3-1 (or the pseudogene TRBV3-2) and TRBJ2-1; TRBD1 aligns across 9 bases. The trim removed 0 bases at V and 5 bases at J, leaving 14 bases unmatched. The germline CDR1 and CDR2 sequences are LGHDT and YNNKEL (reference sequence). This CDR3 is 19 amino acids long. CDR3 sequence reads: CASSQERLTTGGHHNEQFF. CDR3 nucleotides: TGTGCCAGCAGCCAAGAACGTCTTACGACAGGGGGGCATCACAATGAGCAGTTCTTC.

Only a few counts were recorded for this clone. This rearrangement joins TRBV5-5 to TRBJ2-3, with 11 bases fitting TRBD2. V was pared by 4 bases and J by 4 bases, with 8 bases of the junction left unmatched. CDR3 size: 16 residues. Germline V CDR1 and CDR2: SGHKS, YYEKEE (reference sequence). The CDR3 nucleotides read TGTGCCAGCAGCACCAGTACGGGACTAGCGGCAGATACGCAGTATTTT. This translates into CASSTSTGLAADTQYF. The whole variable domain, filled in from reference TRBV5-5 and TRBJ2-3, reads DAGVTQSPTHLIKTRGQQVTLRCSPISGHKSVSWYQQVLGQGPQFIFQYYEKEERGRGNFPDRFSARQFPNYSSELNVNALLLGDSALYLCASSTSTGLAADTQYFGPGTRLTVL.

This chain joins TRBV19 and TRBJ2-3; perhaps TRBD1 as D (6 bases). Germline CDR1 reads LNHDA; CDR2 reads SQIVND (reference sequence). V dropped 4 bases and J dropped 0 bases, with 11 bases sitting between them. This CDR3 has 15 residues. CDR3: CASSKDRLSTDTQYF. DNA for the CDR3: TGTGCCAGTAGTAAGGACAGACTAAGCACAGATACGCAGTATTTT.

The chain links TRBV7-8 to TRBJ2-5; D not certain. Trimming left V 3 bases short and J 3 bases short, with 11 bases between. CDR3 length equals 14 residues. CDR1 SGHVS and CDR2 FQNEAQ come from the germline V gene. DNA for the CDR3: TGTGCCAGCAGCTTTAACCCCAGGAAAGAGACCCAGTACTTC. Protein sequence: CASSFNPRKETQYF.

The genes are TRBV3-1 (or the pseudogene TRBV3-2) and TRBJ2-7; a possible D gene is TRBD1 (5 bases). The CDR3 has 13 residues. Germline loops: CDR1 LGHDT, CDR2 YNNKEL (reference sequence). V lost 4 bases and J 5 bases, leaving 12 bases between the germline ends. The DNA for the CDR3 is TGTGCCAGCAGCCGTCAGGGTCCCCACGAGCAGTACTTC. It specifies CASSRQGPHEQYF.

V is TRBV7-9 and J is TRBJ2-5; 7 bases are shared with TRBD1. In germline, CDR1 is SEHNR, CDR2 FQNEAQ (reference sequence). The V segment lost 3 bases and the J segment 3 bases; nucleotides outside the gene matches: 4. The CDR3 loop spans 14 amino acids. Here the CDR3 reads CASSLGTDKETQYF. In DNA, the CDR3 is TGTGCCAGCAGCTTGGGGACAGACAAAGAGACCCAGTACTTC.

This sequence joins TRBV5-5 and TRBJ1-3, with D perhaps matching TRBD1 (6 bases). Trimming pared 0 bases from V and 0 bases from J, leaving 10 bases between. The length of the CDR3 is 16 residues. CDR1 is SGHKS and CDR2 is YYEKEE in the germline V gene (reference sequence). The CDR3 loop reads CASSLVGQLSGNTIYF. CDR3 sequence (DNA): TGTGCCAGCAGCTTGGTTGGACAGCTCTCTGGAAACACCATATATTTT.

The chain is built from TRBV12-3 or TRBV12-4 and TRBJ2-1, with 8 nucleotides matching TRBD2. The CDR3 covers 13 residues. Trimming took 8 bases from V and 8 from J; bases not matched to a gene: 8. The CDR3 sequence: CASYWREDHEQFF. Here the CDR3 DNA reads TGTGCCAGCTACTGGCGGGAGGACCATGAGCAGTTCTTC.

In DNA, the CDR3 is TGCGCCAGCACCCGGGACGGCTCTGGAAACACCATATATTTT. Its protein is CASTRDGSGNTIYF. The chain carries TRBV5-1 and TRBJ1-3, with D possibly TRBD1 on 5 matching bases. From germline, CDR1 is SGHRS and CDR2 YFSETQ. This CDR3 comprises 14 residues. The ends were cut back, 6 bases at V and 0 bases at J, with 10 bases in the middle.

The chain employs TRBV4-1 and TRBJ2-6; D might be TRBD1 (6 bases). The CDR3 consists of 16 residues. V lost 5 bases, J lost 0 bases, and 11 bases lay in between. Germline CDR1 MGHRA, CDR2 YSYEKL. CDR3 sequence (DNA): TGCGCCAGCAGCGGACAGTGGGTCTCTGGGGCCAACGTCCTGACTTTC. It translates to CASSGQWVSGANVLTF.

J is TRBJ1-5 and V is TRBV5-5; D is unclear. The germline V and J ends were trimmed by 1 base and 0 bases, with 8 bases remaining between them. This CDR3 has 15 amino acids. CDR1 and CDR2 (germline): SGHKS, YYEKEE (reference sequence). CDR3 DNA sequence: TGTGCCAGCAGCTTGATCGGTAGTAGCAATCAGCCCCAGCATTTT. It specifies CASSLIGSSNQPQHF.

The chain couples TRBV3-1 (or the pseudogene TRBV3-2) to TRBJ2-1; no firm D call. This CDR3 comprises 17 residues. Per the germline V gene, CDR1 is LGHDT and CDR2 is YNNKEL (reference sequence). V dropped 0 bases and J dropped 0 bases, with 12 bases sitting between them. CDR3 nucleotide sequence: TGTGCCAGCAGCCAAGATCAAGCAGGTAGCTCCTACAATGAGCAGTTCTTC. Translated: CASSQDQAGSSYNEQFF.

This clone was observed a handful of times. The V call is TRBV6-1, the J call TRBJ2-2, with D perhaps being TRBD1 or TRBD2 (5 bases each). The V end lost 3 bases, the J end lost 7 bases, and 9 bases lay between the germline ends. CDR3 size: 13 residues. Germline CDR1 and CDR2: MNHNS and SASEGT. CDR3 residues: CASSDRGVGELFF. The CDR3 DNA sequence: TGTGCCAGCAGTGATCGAGGGGTCGGGGAGCTGTTTTTT.

The rearrangement links TRBV18 to TRBJ2-4; 7 nucleotides agree with TRBD1. The CDR3 runs 16 residues. The J segment lost 4 bases and the V segment lost 0 bases, leaving 6 bases of the junction unmatched. Germline CDR1 KGHSH, CDR2 LQKENI. This CDR3 reads CASSPPKSGQKNIQYF. CDR3 DNA sequence: TGTGCCAGCTCACCACCGAAATCGGGACAGAAAAACATTCAGTACTTC.

This clone has a handful of counts. The genes are TRBV7-6 and TRBJ2-2, with 7 bases that match TRBD1. The germline gives CDR1 SGHVS, CDR2 FNYEAQ. Trimming took 5 bases from V and 7 from J; bases not matched to a gene: 13. The CDR3 length is 16 residues. CDR3 bases: TGTGCCAGCAGCCCGCACAACAGGGGTGGAATCGGGGAGCTGTTTTTT. Protein: CASSPHNRGGIGELFF. Complete variable domain (other parts from reference TRBV7-6 and TRBJ2-2): GAGVSQSPRYKVTKRGQDVALRCDPISGHVSLYWYRQALGQGPEFLTYFNYEAQQDKSGLPNDRFSAERPEGSISTLTIQRTEQRDSAMYRCASSPHNRGGIGELFFGEGSRLTVL.

This clone was found a few times. The rearrangement joins TRBV5-4 to TRBJ2-7, with 7 nucleotides matching TRBD1. The CDR3 is made up of 12 amino acids. The germline CDR1 and CDR2 sequences are SGHNT and YYREEE (reference sequence). With V trimmed by 3 bases and J by 5 bases, 2 bases remained unmatched. CDR3 nucleotide sequence: TGTGCCAGCAGCTGGGACAGCAACGAGCAGTACTTC. This translates into CASSWDSNEQYF.

This clone was seen more than once but under ten times. The J gene is TRBJ1-1, the V gene TRBV11-2; D gene uncertain. The CDR3 has 14 amino acids. Trimming removed 1 base from V and 3 bases from J, with 9 bases in between. Per germline, CDR1 SGHAT and CDR2 FQNNGV. The CDR3 DNA is TGTGCCAGCAGCTTAGGGGCAAGGGACACTGAAGCTTTCTTT. It specifies CASSLGARDTEAFF. Full variable domain (remainder filled in from reference TRBV11-2 and TRBJ1-1): EAGVAQSPRYKIIEKRQSVAFWCNPISGHATLYWYQQILGQGPKLLIQFQNNGVVDDSQLPKDRFSAERLKGVDSTLKIQPAKLEDSAVYLCASSLGARDTEAFFGQGTRLTVV.

This chain uses TRBV5-1 with TRBJ1-1; 11 bases agree with TRBD1. The germline V gene has CDR1 SGHRS and CDR2 YFSETQ. The CDR3 sequence is 15 residues long. V trimming: 4 bases; J trimming: 3 bases; junction bases outside the gene matches: 5. The CDR3 loop is CASSRDRGLDTEAFF. In DNA form, the CDR3 reads TGCGCCAGCAGCCGGGACAGGGGGTTGGACACTGAAGCTTTCTTT.

The chain combines TRBV6-6 with TRBJ2-5; D is perhaps TRBD2 (6 bases). Trimming stripped 0 bases from V and 5 bases from J, with 16 bases between. CDR3 length: 16 residues. CDR1 is MNHNY and CDR2 is SVGAGI in the germline V gene (reference sequence). The CDR3 loop reads CASSYSASGSPETQYF. The CDR3 nucleotides read TGTGCCAGCAGTTACTCCGCCTCCGGGAGCCCGGAGACCCAGTACTTC.

The V and J genes are TRBV9 and TRBJ2-5; the match to TRBD2 covers 9 bases. J was trimmed by 5 bases and V by 4 bases; bases with no gene match: 12. The CDR3 is 16 amino acids. In germline, CDR1 is SGDLS, CDR2 YYNGEE. The CDR3 DNA follows: TGTGCCAGCAGCTCCACGGCGACTAGCGGCCTTGAGACCCAGTACTTC. Protein sequence: CASSSTATSGLETQYF.

The rearrangement links TRBV7-9 to TRBJ2-3; D not resolved. With 1 base removed from V and 6 bases from J, the gap between germline ends came to 23 bases. The CDR3 is 18 residues long. Germline lookup yields CDR1 SEHNR and CDR2 FQNEAQ (reference sequence). CDR3 DNA: TGTGCCAGCAGCTTAGTGCAGCTCGCCAAAGCCGGGCGGGATACGCAGTATTTT. Residues: CASSLVQLAKAGRDTQYF.

V usage is TRBV4-1 and J usage is TRBJ2-1, with 11 bases matching TRBD1. This CDR3 comprises 16 residues. V lost 2 bases to trimming and J lost 7 bases; unmatched junction nucleotides: 7. The germline V gene has CDR1 MGHRA and CDR2 YSYEKL. CDR3 residues: CASSQPGQGAGNEQFF. The DNA for the CDR3 is TGCGCCAGCAGCCAACCTGGACAGGGGGCAGGGAATGAGCAGTTCTTC.

This clone was detected a few times. This chain connects TRBV6-6 to TRBJ1-1; the D is unclear. The V gene lost 6 bases and the J gene lost 3 bases, with 11 bases spanning the gap. Germline V gene data show CDR1 as MNHNY and CDR2 as SVGAGI (reference sequence). This CDR3 region has 13 residues. The CDR3 reads CASRASSYTEAFF. In nucleotides, the CDR3 is TGTGCCAGCAGAGCCAGCTCTTACACTGAAGCTTTCTTT.

The rearrangement uses TRBV18 and TRBJ2-1; tentative D call: TRBD1 (6 bases). The germline V gene encodes CDR1 KGHSH and CDR2 LQKENI. Trimming left V 8 bases short and J 0 bases short, with 14 bases between. The CDR3 totals 15 residues. As DNA, the CDR3 is TGTGCCAGCCCCGTGCAGGGGAGCTCCTACAATGAGCAGTTCTTC. It specifies CASPVQGSSYNEQFF.

The rearrangement links TRBV13 to TRBJ2-3, with 10 bases aligning to TRBD2. Germline V lookup: CDR1 PRHDT, CDR2 FYEKMQ (reference sequence). V trimming: 1 base; J trimming: 3 bases; junction bases outside the gene matches: 4. This CDR3 is 16 amino acids long. The CDR3 is CASSLVVAGGTDTQYF. CDR3 in DNA: TGTGCCAGCAGCTTAGTGGTAGCGGGGGGAACAGATACGCAGTATTTT.